Presented here are 22 T cell receptor beta chains from one specimen sequenced in a study of blood T cell repertoires in COVID-19. Method: immunoSEQ multiplex PCR; TCRdb's copy keeps in-frame clones and lacks some. The sample lists fewer than 200,000 clones, less than 85% occurring once. Sequencing was carried out using peripheral blood. The origin of the receptors is a woman of 80 years or more with acute or convalescent COVID-19.

CDR3 region: CASSLWGRRDTQYF. The CDR3 DNA is TGTGCCAGCAGCTTATGGGGGCGTCGGGATACGCAGTATTTT. V usage is TRBV13 and J usage is TRBJ2-3, with TRBD1 as a possible D gene (6 bases). The V gene lost 2 bases and the J gene lost 6 bases, with 12 bases spanning the gap. CDR1 PRHDT and CDR2 FYEKMQ come from the germline V gene (reference sequence). CDR3 length equals 14 residues.

The V and J genes are TRBV3-1 (or the pseudogene TRBV3-2) and TRBJ1-4, with 9 bases aligning to TRBD1. Germline-derived CDR1 and CDR2 are LGHDT and YNNKEL (reference sequence). This CDR3 is 14 amino acids long. V lost 4 bases, J lost 7 bases, and 4 bases stayed unmatched. The CDR3 region is CASSPTGGVEKLFF. CDR3 sequence (DNA): TGTGCCAGCAGCCCGACAGGGGGGGTTGAAAAACTGTTTTTT.

The chain links TRBV13 to TRBJ1-4, with a tentative D call TRBD1 (6 bases). V was trimmed by 5 bases and J by 5 bases, leaving 15 bases between them. This CDR3 is built from 15 residues. Germline V CDR1 and CDR2: PRHDT, FYEKMQ (reference sequence). The chain's CDR3 is CASSPPGQPNEKLFF. CDR3 coding DNA: TGTGCCAGCAGCCCTCCGGGACAACCGAATGAAAAACTGTTTTTT.

The J gene is TRBJ2-5, the V gene TRBV4-2, with 11 bases aligning to TRBD2. The CDR3 length is 17 residues. Trimming took 0 bases from V and 5 from J; bases not matched to a gene: 8. CDR1 LGHNA and CDR2 YNFKEQ come from the germline V gene. CDR3 nucleotide sequence: TGTGCCAGCAGCCAAGAGGTTGCGGCTAGCGGGGGGGAGACCCAGTACTTC. Translation gives CASSQEVAASGGETQYF.

As regards this clone: Mismatch with germline at one junction end may stem from a read error. The CDR3 sequence: CASTSGSTDTQYF. CDR3 nucleotide sequence: TGCGCCTCGACTAGCGGGAGCACAGATACGCAGTATTTT. The chain links TRBV28 to TRBJ2-3; the match to TRBD2 covers 10 bases. This CDR3 has 13 residues. Germline V gene sequence: CDR1 MDHEN, CDR2 SYDVKM.

The sample holds a few counts of this clone. The chain couples TRBV28 to TRBJ1-2; D may be TRBD1 (6 bases). The CDR3 spans 12 residues. V shed 6 bases and J shed 7 bases, with 12 bases lying between them. The germline V gene has CDR1 MDHEN and CDR2 SYDVKM. The CDR3 loop reads CASRRTESGYTF. The CDR3 DNA reads as TGTGCCAGCAGACGGACAGAGAGTGGCTACACCTTC.

This clone was seen more than once but under ten times. This chain links TRBV9 with TRBJ2-3; possible D gene TRBD2, 5 bases. Trimming removed 0 bases at V and 3 bases at J, with 14 bases between. The CDR3 has 16 residues. CDR1 is SGDLS and CDR2 is YYNGEE in the germline V gene. In DNA, the CDR3 is TGTGCCAGCAGCGTAGCTACGAGCGGAGCGACAGATACGCAGTATTTT. It yields the protein CASSVATSGATDTQYF.

The chain recombines TRBV30 with TRBJ2-7, with 7 bases identical to TRBD2. This CDR3 contains 11 residues. V was clipped by 1 base and J by 13 bases; unmatched bases: 7. Germline assignment: CDR1 GTSNPN and CDR2 SVGIG (reference sequence). CDR3 in DNA: TGTGCCTGGAGTGGGGGGAGCGGGATCTACTTC. Translation gives CAWSGGSGIYF.

CDR3 residues: CASTLDRANAFF. CDR3 nucleotide sequence: TGTGCCAGCACCCTGGACAGGGCGAATGCTTTCTTT. V usage is TRBV2 and J usage is TRBJ1-1; TRBD1 agrees at 8 bases. CDR3 size: 12 residues. Germline V gives CDR1 SNHLY, CDR2 FYNNEI. V gave up 7 bases and J gave up 11 bases; unmatched junction bases: 9.

The genes are TRBV19 and TRBJ1-5; 7 nucleotides agree with TRBD1. CDR1 and CDR2 from the germline V gene are LNHDA and SQIVND (reference sequence). This CDR3 region has 17 residues. The trim removed 5 bases at V and 0 bases at J, leaving 10 bases unmatched. The CDR3 DNA sequence: TGTGCCAGTAGTCCCCCGACAGGGACCTATAGCAATCAGCCCCAGCATTTT. It yields the protein CASSPPTGTYSNQPQHF.

This clone showed up just a few times. The chain couples TRBV4-1 to TRBJ1-1; D perhaps matches TRBD1 (6 bases). CDR1 and CDR2 (germline): MGHRA, YSYEKL. Trimming removed 4 bases at V and 1 base at J, with 16 bases between. CDR3 length equals 16 residues. CDR3 in DNA: TGCGCCAGCAGCCTTAGATCGGACAGAACGAACACTGAAGCTTTCTTT. Residues: CASSLRSDRTNTEAFF.

This clone has more than one count but fewer than ten. The J gene is TRBJ1-1, the V gene TRBV18, with 9 bases matching TRBD1. Trimming took 2 bases from V and 10 from J; bases not matched to a gene: 8. Germline V gives CDR1 KGHSH, CDR2 LQKENI. The CDR3 has 14 residues. The CDR3 is CASSPSQGAKGAFF. In DNA, the CDR3 is TGTGCCAGCTCACCATCACAGGGGGCGAAGGGAGCTTTCTTT.

CDR3 protein: CASSLRQRDNEQFF. CDR3 in DNA: TGTGCCAGCAGTTTACGACAGCGGGATAATGAGCAGTTCTTC. The V and J genes are TRBV27 and TRBJ2-1; 7 bases match TRBD2. The CDR3 length is 14 residues. Germline V gives CDR1 MNHEY, CDR2 SMNVEV (reference sequence). V gave up 2 bases and J gave up 7 bases; unmatched junction bases: 5.

The V call is TRBV29-1, the J call TRBJ1-2; 10 positions agree with TRBD1. Germline V lookup: CDR1 SQVTM, CDR2 ANQGSEA. V dropped 6 bases and J dropped 4; count of bases not matched to a gene: 14. The CDR3 has 16 amino acids. The CDR3 DNA reads as TGCAGCGTGGCCGGACAGGGGGAGGGGTTCGGCTATGGCTACACCTTC. Translating it yields CSVAGQGEGFGYGYTF.

The chain uses TRBV27 and TRBJ1-6; D gene uncertain. This CDR3 region has 12 residues. Germline assignment: CDR1 MNHEY and CDR2 SMNVEV (reference sequence). The V gene lost 3 bases and the J gene lost 7 bases, with 4 bases spanning the gap. The CDR3 bases are TGTGCCAGCAGTTTCCTAAATTCACCCCTCCACTTT. Protein sequence: CASSFLNSPLHF.

This chain connects TRBV27 to TRBJ2-2; TRBD1 matches 10 bases. The ends lost 5 bases at V and 5 bases at J; junction bases unmatched: 8. Germline loops: CDR1 MNHEY, CDR2 SMNVEV (reference sequence). The CDR3 has 16 amino acids. DNA for the CDR3: TGTGCCAGCAGTCTCACCGGGACAGGGGTTACCGGGGAGCTGTTTTTT. It translates to CASSLTGTGVTGELFF.

The V gene is TRBV28, the J gene TRBJ1-1, with 9 positions matching TRBD1. Germline loops: CDR1 MDHEN, CDR2 SYDVKM. J lost 1 base, V lost 5 bases, and 5 bases had no gene match. The CDR3 is 15 residues long. Here the CDR3 DNA reads TGTGCCAGCAGTCATAGGACAGGGGCGAACACTGAAGCTTTCTTT. This codes for CASSHRTGANTEAFF.

This chain joins TRBV28 and TRBJ1-6; 9 bases agree with TRBD1. The CDR3 runs 15 residues. Germline CDR1 is MDHEN and CDR2 is SYDVKM. V dropped 6 bases and J dropped 4; count of bases not matched to a gene: 4. Here the CDR3 reads CASRTTGGYNSPLHF. DNA of the CDR3: TGTGCCAGCAGGACGACAGGGGGATATAATTCACCCCTCCACTTT. The full variable domain, in which reference TRBV28 and TRBJ1-6 provide the parts outside the CDR3, is DVKVTQSSRYLVKRTGEKVFLECVQDMDHENMFWYRQDPGLGLRLIYFSYDVKMKEKGDIPEGYSVSREKKERFSLILESASTNQTSMYLCASRTTGGYNSPLHFGNGTRLTVT.

This clone showed up just a few times. V and J are TRBV29-1 and TRBJ2-3; 7 nucleotides align to TRBD2. This CDR3 is built from 13 residues. Trimming took 4 bases from V and 2 from J; bases not matched to a gene: 3. The germline gives CDR1 SQVTM, CDR2 ANQGSEA. The CDR3 loop reads CSVASGNTDTQYF. The CDR3 nucleotides are TGCAGCGTTGCTAGCGGAAACACAGATACGCAGTATTTT.

V and J are TRBV4-3 and TRBJ1-2; maybe TRBD1 (6 bases). The CDR3 has 16 residues. V lost 3 bases and J lost 7, with 21 bases in between. Looked up from germline, CDR1 is LGHNA and CDR2 is YSLEER. The CDR3 DNA is TGCGCCAGCAGCCAGCAACGCAGCGGGGGGCTCTCTGGCTACACCTTC. Amino acids: CASSQQRSGGLSGYTF.

The rearrangement uses TRBV2 and TRBJ2-7, with 10 bases that match TRBD2. CDR3 length equals 14 residues. The V gene end was trimmed by 6 bases and the J gene end by 2 bases; junction bases not matched to a gene: 4. Looked up from germline, CDR1 is SNHLY and CDR2 is FYNNEI. The CDR3 DNA sequence: TGTGCCAGCAGGGAGCGGGAGGGCCCCTACGAGCAGTACTTC. Translating it yields CASREREGPYEQYF. Full variable domain (rest looked up from reference TRBV2 and TRBJ2-7): EPEVTQTPSHQVTQMGQEVILRCVPISNHLYFYWYRQILGQKVEFLVSFYNNEISEKSEIFDDQFSVERPDGSNFTLKIRSTKLEDSAMYFCASREREGPYEQYFGPGTRLTVT.

This chain links TRBV6-2 or TRBV6-3 with TRBJ1-5; unclear D gene. The germline V gene has CDR1 MNHEY and CDR2 SVGEGT. This CDR3 has 12 residues. V lost 6 bases and J 9 bases, leaving 12 bases between the germline ends. The CDR3 reads CASSPGVRPQHF. CDR3 bases: TGTGCCAGCAGCCCCGGGGTTCGGCCCCAGCATTTT.